The present entry profiles one TCR beta chain with its context. Its antigen remains unidentified. No base-level quality is on record; no much larger clone is a single base apart. This sample is drawn from a study of T-cell memory formation after mild COVID-19 (dated by TCRdb to the early 2020s). In terms of the full investigation: TCR sequence clusters from the two donors were found to be largely donor specific. Longitudinal TCRalpha and TCRbeta repertoire sequencing tracked T-cell clones expanding and contracting after mild COVID-19 in a couple of donors. Two young, previously healthy adult volunteers made up the cohort, one male and one female.

Ends trimmed: V by 7 bases, J by 1 base; bases unmatched to a gene: 2. CDR3 length: 13 amino acids, cysteine to phenylalanine. Kept here is only the CDR3 DNA, which spans 39 bases and is read in frame from base 1. Per the germline V gene, SQVTM is the CDR1 and ANQGSEA is the CDR2. Ficoll-Paque density gradient centrifugation was used to isolate PBMCs. TCRdb shows the sequencer as Illumina NovaSeq 6000. Using 5'RACE with constant-segment primers, TCRalpha and TCRbeta cDNA libraries were constructed, with sample barcodes and unique molecular identifiers added in the process. RNA was extracted from every sample with Trizol reagent. The libraries were amplified in two PCR steps, and the second step added a second sample barcode and Illumina TruSeq adapters. Libraries were sequenced on an Illumina NovaSeq with 2 x 150 bp paired-end reads. Processing in the source paper ran as follows. Reads were demultiplexed and collapsed into UMI-guided consensus sequences with migec v1.2.7. With mixcr v2.1.11, UMI consensuses were aligned to TRA and TRB V and J templates and assembled into clonotypes. Expanded or contracted clonotypes were those called significant by both edgeR and NoisET, with noise models trained on biological replicates. For edgeR calls, the thresholds were a false discovery rate-adjusted p below 0.01 and a log2 fold-change of 1. PCA with hierarchical clustering of max-normalized trajectories of the 1000 most abundant clonotypes was used as exploratory dynamics analysis. Separately sequenced CD4+ and CD8+ repertoires were used to assign a CD4 or CD8 phenotype to each responding clone. The public reads were reanalyzed by TCRdb: fastp trimming at Q25, MiXCR alignment, in-frame beta chains only. Rows with one shared CDR3 protein collapse into an entry with the most common genes and DNA. These V and J calls are TCRdb output, not the study's own analysis. For this sample there are just over 200,000 distinct CDR3 sequences; more than 8% appear just once. In total, the top ten clones hold 3.5% to 4% of the sample.

The full study reports these points: Contracting CD4+ clones were located mainly in the CM and EM memory subsets, whereas CD8+ clones were found to be enriched in EMRA. Balanced CD4/CD8 phenotypes were observed for clones contracting from day 15 to 85, whereas a bias towards CD4+ was observed for a second wave of clones expanding from day 15 to 37. Some responding clones were detected in pre-infection memory, which suggested that pre-existing cross-reactive memory T cells had joined the SARS-CoV-2 response. The study covered only a couple of mild cases, and larger cohorts including severe cases with pre-infection samples were considered necessary. Whether the second-wave clones peaking on day 37 were SARS-CoV-2 specific was not confirmed.

The sequence came from a man younger than 30 who had mild COVID-19 (a few samples of this study predate the infection). The sample titles of this study are shuffled in the database, so cell type and time point are left out; the donor was told from shared clones. Sequenced input: PBMCs or a T cell subset sorted from them (not recorded which). The chain links TRBV29-1 with TRBJ2-1, and TRBD1 aligns with 9 junction nucleotides. In nucleotide form, the sequence is TGCAGCGCCGGGACAGGGTCCTACAATGAGCAGTTCTTC. It translates as CSAGTGSYNEQFF.